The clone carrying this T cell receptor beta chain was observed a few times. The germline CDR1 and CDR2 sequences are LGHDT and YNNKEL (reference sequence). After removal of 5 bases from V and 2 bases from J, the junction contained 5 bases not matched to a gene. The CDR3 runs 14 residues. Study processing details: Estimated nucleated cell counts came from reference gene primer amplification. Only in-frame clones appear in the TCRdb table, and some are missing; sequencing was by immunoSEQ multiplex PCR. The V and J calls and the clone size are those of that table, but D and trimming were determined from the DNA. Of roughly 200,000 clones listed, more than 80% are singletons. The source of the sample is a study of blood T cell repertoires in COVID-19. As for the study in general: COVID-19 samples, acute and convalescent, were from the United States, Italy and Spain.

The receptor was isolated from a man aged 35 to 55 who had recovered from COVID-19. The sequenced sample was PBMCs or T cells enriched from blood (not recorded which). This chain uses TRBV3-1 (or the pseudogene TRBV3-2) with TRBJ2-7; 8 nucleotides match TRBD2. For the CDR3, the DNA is TGTGCCAGCAGCTTCCTAGCGGGCCCCTACGAGCAGTACTTC. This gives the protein CASSFLAGPYEQYF.